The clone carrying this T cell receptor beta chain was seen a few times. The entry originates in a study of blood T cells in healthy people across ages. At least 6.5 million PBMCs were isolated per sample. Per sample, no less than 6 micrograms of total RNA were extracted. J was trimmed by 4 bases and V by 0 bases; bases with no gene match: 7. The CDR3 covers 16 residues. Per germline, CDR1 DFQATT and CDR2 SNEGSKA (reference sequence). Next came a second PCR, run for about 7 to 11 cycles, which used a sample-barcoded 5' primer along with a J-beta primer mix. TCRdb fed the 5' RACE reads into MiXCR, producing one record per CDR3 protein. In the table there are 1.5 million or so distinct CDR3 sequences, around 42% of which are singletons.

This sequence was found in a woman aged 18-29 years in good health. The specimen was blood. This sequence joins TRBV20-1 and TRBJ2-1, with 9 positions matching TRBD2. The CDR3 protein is CSARELVAGVYNEQFF. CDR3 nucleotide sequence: TGCAGTGCTAGAGAGTTGGTAGCGGGGGTTTACAATGAGCAGTTCTTC.